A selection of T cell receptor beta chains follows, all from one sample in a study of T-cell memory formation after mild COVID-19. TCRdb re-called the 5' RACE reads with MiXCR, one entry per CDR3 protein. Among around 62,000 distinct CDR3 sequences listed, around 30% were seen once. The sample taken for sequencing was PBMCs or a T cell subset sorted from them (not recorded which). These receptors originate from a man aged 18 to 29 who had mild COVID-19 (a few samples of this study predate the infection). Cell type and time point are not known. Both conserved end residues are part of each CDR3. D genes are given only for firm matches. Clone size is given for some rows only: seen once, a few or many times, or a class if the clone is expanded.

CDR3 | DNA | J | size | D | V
CASSPRVLGGGELFF | TGTGCCAGCAGCCCCCGGGTGTTGGGTGGCGGGGAGCTGTTTTTT | TRBJ2-2 | few | - | TRBV9
CASRLEISSGELFF | TGCGCCAGCAGACTCGAAATCAGTTCCGGGGAGCTGTTTTTT | TRBJ2-2 | many | - | TRBV4-3
CASSLPSRRTEAFF | TGTGCCAGCAGCTTACCCTCTCGGCGGACTGAAGCTTTCTTT | TRBJ1-1 | - | - | TRBV7-9
CASSQADSNYGYTF | TGCGCCAGCAGCCAGGCTGATTCTAACTATGGCTACACCTTC | TRBJ1-2 | - | - | TRBV4-1
CASCSGGAGETQYF | TGTGCCAGCTGTAGCGGGGGGGCCGGGGAGACCCAGTACTTC | TRBJ2-5 | - | TRBD2 | TRBV12-3/TRBV12-4
CASSIPGQPTGELFF | TGTGCCAGCAGCATCCCGGGACAGCCCACCGGGGAGCTGTTTTTT | TRBJ2-2 | medium-sized | TRBD1 | TRBV7-9
CASSPRGFANYEQFF | TGTGCCAGCAGCCCACGGGGATTCGCCAATTATGAGCAGTTCTTC | TRBJ2-1 | - | - | TRBV27
CASSTRRRDHQETQYF | TGTGCCAGCAGCACCCGACGGAGGGACCACCAAGAGACCCAGTACTTC | TRBJ2-5 | few | - | TRBV7-6
CASSGLYTGELFF | TGTGCCAGCAGCGGTTTGTACACCGGGGAGCTGTTTTTT | TRBJ2-2 | many | - | TRBV11-2
CASSQAVLAEETQYF | TGCGCCAGCAGCCAGGCGGTTCTAGCCGAAGAGACCCAGTACTTC | TRBJ2-5 | - | - | TRBV5-1
CASTPWGGSSGNTIYF | TGCGCCAGCACCCCCTGGGGGGGTTCCTCTGGAAACACCATATATTTT | TRBJ1-3 | few | - | TRBV4-1
CASSPASGGAGELFF | TGTGCCAGCAGCCCCGCTAGCGGGGGGGCCGGGGAGCTGTTTTTT | TRBJ2-2 | - | TRBD2 | TRBV5-4
CASTRAGGQSEQFF | TGCGCCAGCACCCGAGCGGGGGGGCAGAGTGAGCAGTTCTTC | TRBJ2-1 | - | TRBD2 | TRBV4-1
CASGGQMNTEAFF | TGTGCCAGCGGAGGACAGATGAACACTGAAGCTTTCTTT | TRBJ1-1 | - | - | TRBV25-1
CASSLLQGTQPQHF | TGTGCCAGCAGCCTCCTACAGGGAACTCAGCCCCAGCATTTT | TRBJ1-5 | - | - | TRBV5-6
CASSTLPGELFF | TGCGCCAGCAGTACCCTGCCCGGGGAGCTGTTTTTT | TRBJ2-2 | - | - | TRBV4-1
CASSLLGRVGIGANVLTF | TGTGCCAGCAGCTTGCTAGGCAGGGTGGGAATTGGGGCCAACGTCCTGACTTTC | TRBJ2-6 | many | - | TRBV5-6
CASSLWEGTDTQYF | TGCGCCAGCAGTCTCTGGGAAGGCACAGATACGCAGTATTTT | TRBJ2-3 | - | - | TRBV23-1
CASSQGWGDQYF | TGCGCCAGCAGCCAAGGGTGGGGAGACCAGTACTTC | TRBJ2-5 | once | - | TRBV4-3
CASGLGWVGSPLHF | TGTGCCAGCGGTCTGGGTTGGGTCGGCTCACCCCTCCACTTT | TRBJ1-6 | - | - | TRBV12-3/TRBV12-4
CATSFRNTEAFF | TGTGCCACCTCCTTCCGGAACACTGAAGCTTTCTTT | TRBJ1-1 | - | - | TRBV6-5
CASSAGTSGGNEQFF | TGTGCCAGCAGCGCCGGGACTAGCGGGGGGAATGAGCAGTTCTTC | TRBJ2-1 | many | TRBD2 | TRBV7-8
CASSFGTTNTGELFF | TGTGCCAGCAGCTTCGGGACAACGAACACCGGGGAGCTGTTTTTT | TRBJ2-2 | - | - | TRBV11-3
CASSPSKAVKGETQYF | TGTGCCAGCTCACCTAGCAAAGCGGTCAAAGGAGAGACCCAGTACTTC | TRBJ2-5 | - | - | TRBV18
CASTSPGTSVGTDTQYF | TGTGCCAGCACCTCACCTGGGACTAGCGTTGGGACAGATACGCAGTATTTT | TRBJ2-3 | few | TRBD2 | TRBV5-6
CASSYGHLRDYTF | TGTGCCAGCAGCTATGGACACCTACGGGACTACACCTTC | TRBJ1-2 | - | - | TRBV5-6
CASSSTRWTNNEQFF | TGTGCCAGCAGCTCCACGAGGTGGACCAACAATGAGCAGTTCTTC | TRBJ2-1 | - | - | TRBV11-2
CASSELGAVGELFF | TGTGCCAGCAGTGAGTTGGGGGCGGTCGGGGAGCTGTTTTTT | TRBJ2-2 | - | - | TRBV12-3/TRBV12-4
CASSPGARVQPQHF | TGTGCCAGCAGTCCGGGGGCGAGGGTTCAGCCCCAGCATTTT | TRBJ1-5 | - | - | TRBV6-2/TRBV6-3
CATSDNPGLATDTQYF | TGTGCCACCAGTGACAATCCGGGACTAGCCACAGATACGCAGTATTTT | TRBJ2-3 | few | TRBD2 | TRBV24-1
CASSLGPDEQFF | TGTGCCAGCAGCTTAGGTCCAGATGAGCAGTTCTTC | TRBJ2-1 | - | - | TRBV7-9
CASSLGRAGGRSYNEQFF | TGTGCCAGCAGCTTAGGTCGGGCAGGGGGAAGGTCCTACAATGAGCAGTTCTTC | TRBJ2-1 | - | TRBD1 | TRBV7-6
CASSSLAGGLVRETQYF | TGTGCCAGCAGCTCTCTAGCGGGGGGGCTCGTACGAGAGACCCAGTACTTC | TRBJ2-5 | few | TRBD2 | TRBV7-8
CASSKGHRQETQYF | TGTGCCAGCAGTAAGGGACATCGGCAAGAGACCCAGTACTTC | TRBJ2-5 | few | - | TRBV6-2/TRBV6-3
CASSVAGGETQYF | TGTGCCAGCAGCGTAGCCGGCGGAGAGACCCAGTACTTC | TRBJ2-5 | - | - | TRBV9
CASSIADTGELFF | TGTGCCAGTAGTATTGCTGACACCGGGGAGCTGTTTTTT | TRBJ2-2 | - | - | TRBV19
CASAPGQLNEKLFF | TGTGCCAGCGCCCCGGGACAGCTCAATGAAAAACTGTTTTTT | TRBJ1-4 | few | TRBD1 | TRBV12-3/TRBV12-4
CASSQEGLAGVSYNEQFF | TGTGCCAGCAGCCAAGAAGGACTAGCGGGGGTTTCCTACAATGAGCAGTTCTTC | TRBJ2-1 | - | TRBD2 | TRBV3-1
CASSPGTSGGLGGLGTQYF | TGCGCCAGCAGCCCCGGGACTAGCGGGGGGCTCGGGGGGCTGGGGACCCAGTACTTC | TRBJ2-5 | - | TRBD2 | TRBV4-3
CASSLVGVPGELFF | TGTGCCAGCAGCTTAGTTGGGGTTCCCGGGGAGCTGTTTTTT | TRBJ2-2 | - | - | TRBV7-2
CASSQGQGSWQPQHF | TGTGCCAGCAGTCAAGGACAGGGAAGTTGGCAGCCCCAGCATTTT | TRBJ1-5 | once | TRBD1 | TRBV27
CASSDGLATDTQYF | TGTGCCAGCAGTGACGGACTAGCCACAGATACGCAGTATTTT | TRBJ2-3 | medium-sized | TRBD2 | TRBV6-4
CASSLESAGFTEAFF | TGTGCCAGCAGCTTAGAATCAGCGGGGTTCACTGAAGCTTTCTTT | TRBJ1-1 | - | - | TRBV7-9
CATSVRGQGAWYGYTF | TGTGCCACCAGCGTCCGGGGGCAGGGGGCATGGTATGGCTACACCTTC | TRBJ1-2 | few | TRBD1 | TRBV15
CASSPALPSTDTQYF | TGTGCCAGCAGTCCTGCGCTCCCCAGCACAGATACGCAGTATTTT | TRBJ2-3 | few | - | TRBV28
CASSRRRQDTQYF | TGCGCCAGCAGCCGTCGGAGGCAGGATACGCAGTATTTT | TRBJ2-3 | once | - | TRBV4-3
CSARDLTSLYEQYF | TGCAGTGCTAGAGATCTAACCTCCCTCTACGAGCAGTACTTC | TRBJ2-7 | - | - | TRBV20-1
CASSHGTSGGAEQFF | TGTGCCAGCAGTCATGGGACTAGCGGGGGGGCGGAGCAGTTCTTC | TRBJ2-1 | few | TRBD2 | TRBV6-5
CASSYSSGANEQFF | TGTGCCAGCAGTTACTCGAGCGGGGCAAATGAGCAGTTCTTC | TRBJ2-1 | few | TRBD2 | TRBV6-5
CASSQEDGWGNQPQHF | TGCGCCAGCAGCCAAGAAGACGGCTGGGGCAATCAGCCCCAGCATTTT | TRBJ1-5 | - | - | TRBV4-1
CASSYSMRGANNEQFF | TGTGCCAGCAGTTACTCGATGCGGGGGGCTAACAATGAGCAGTTCTTC | TRBJ2-1 | few | TRBD2 | TRBV6-5
CASSQEWGGSETQYF | TGCGCCAGCAGCCAAGAATGGGGGGGCTCGGAGACCCAGTACTTC | TRBJ2-5 | - | - | TRBV4-3
CASSFEGRSYEQYF | TGTGCCAGCAGCTTCGAGGGACGCTCCTACGAGCAGTACTTC | TRBJ2-7 | - | - | TRBV11-2
CASTPQALDLYEQYF | TGTGCCAGCACGCCCCAAGCTTTAGATCTCTACGAGCAGTACTTC | TRBJ2-7 | - | - | TRBV6-1